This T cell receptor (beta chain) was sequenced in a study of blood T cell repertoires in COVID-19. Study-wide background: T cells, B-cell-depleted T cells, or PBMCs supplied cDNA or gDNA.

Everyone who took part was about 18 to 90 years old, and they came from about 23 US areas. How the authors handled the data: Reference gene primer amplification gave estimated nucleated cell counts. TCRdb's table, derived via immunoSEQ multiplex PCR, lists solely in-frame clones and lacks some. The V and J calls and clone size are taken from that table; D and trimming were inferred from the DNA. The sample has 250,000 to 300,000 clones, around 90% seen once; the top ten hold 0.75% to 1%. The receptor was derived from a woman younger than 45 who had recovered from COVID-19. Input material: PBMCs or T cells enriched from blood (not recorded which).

The CDR3: CAIKKREADTQYF. In DNA, the CDR3 is TGTGCCATCAAGAAGCGGGAGGCAGATACGCAGTATTTT. V is TRBV10-3 and J is TRBJ2-3, with 9 positions matching TRBD2. With V trimmed by 7 bases and J by 4 bases, 3 bases remained unmatched. Germline assignment: CDR1 ENHRY and CDR2 SYGVKD. The CDR3 is 13 amino acids.